Each of the 7 T cell receptor beta chains below was sequenced from the same sample in a study of T cells in Graves' hyperthyroidism and ophthalmopathy. The CDR3 regions of TCR beta were amplified from RNA transcripts. Primed by the HTBI set, a first-round RT-PCR was run on the TCR CDR3. From the multiplex PCR reads, TCRdb called clonotypes with MiXCR, one entry per CDR3 protein. The sample includes around 520,000 distinct CDR3 sequences, roughly 14% of them seen just once. The sequenced material came from blood. Receptors were obtained from a woman in her late teens or twenties with Graves' hyperthyroidism.

This rearrangement joins TRBV5-1 to TRBJ2-5, with D uncertain. Trimming removed 5 bases at V and 0 bases at J, with 14 bases between. The CDR3 loop spans 15 amino acids. Germline CDR1 reads SGHRS; CDR2 reads YFSETQ. The CDR3 sequence is CASRFTQEYQETQYF. The CDR3 DNA reads TGCGCCAGCAGGTTCACGCAAGAGTACCAAGAGACCCAGTACTTC.

This clonotype turned up a few times. The chain combines TRBV4-2 with TRBJ2-2, with 8 bases that match TRBD2. V was pared by 1 base and J by 2 bases, with 9 bases of the junction left unmatched. The germline V gene has CDR1 LGHNA and CDR2 YNFKEQ. This CDR3 spans 18 amino acids. The chain's CDR3 is CASSQVSGGRRNTGELFF. CDR3 DNA sequence: TGTGCCAGCAGCCAAGTTTCGGGCGGGAGGCGCAACACCGGGGAGCTGTTTTTT.

This clonotype was found many times. V gene TRBV27 combines with J gene TRBJ2-3, with 9 bases matching TRBD2. With 6 bases clipped from V and 4 bases from J, the junction kept 5 bases outside the gene matches. Germline V gene sequence: CDR1 MNHEY, CDR2 SMNVEV (reference sequence). This CDR3 is 14 amino acids long. This chain's CDR3 is CASSLGTSPDTQYF. DNA for the CDR3: TGTGCCAGCAGCCTCGGGACTAGCCCAGATACGCAGTATTTT.

The rearrangement uses TRBV10-2 and TRBJ1-1, with D perhaps matching TRBD1 (5 bases). The CDR3 has 16 amino acids. CDR1 and CDR2 from the germline V gene are WSHSY and SAAADI. Trimming pared 3 bases from V and 4 bases from J, leaving 18 bases between. CDR3 loop: CASSDLTAQRGTEAFF. CDR3 bases: TGCGCCAGCAGTGACTTAACTGCCCAGAGGGGCACTGAAGCTTTCTTT.

The chain combines TRBV11-2 with TRBJ1-1; D might be TRBD1 (6 bases). The CDR3 covers 17 residues. V was pared by 4 bases and J by 4 bases, with 22 bases between. Germline values: CDR1 SGHAT, CDR2 FQNNGV. The DNA for the CDR3 is TGTGCCAGCAGCTCCCTCCTCGGGGGGCTCATTCCCACTGAAGCTTTCTTT. Amino acids: CASSSLLGGLIPTEAFF.

The chain links TRBV19 to TRBJ1-4, with no clear D. Deletions cut 1 base from V and 3 bases from J, with 9 bases between. Germline V gene sequence: CDR1 LNHDA, CDR2 SQIVND (reference sequence). This CDR3 has 15 residues. The CDR3 nucleotides read TGTGCCAGTAGTATAGGGGCACAGCCTAATGAAAAACTGTTTTTT. It encodes CASSIGAQPNEKLFF.

This clonotype was detected a few times. The chain couples TRBV7-9 to TRBJ2-7; D is tentatively TRBD1 or TRBD2 (6 bases each). The CDR3 length is 13 residues. Per the germline V gene, CDR1 is SEHNR and CDR2 is FQNEAQ (reference sequence). V was trimmed by 2 bases and J by 6 bases, leaving 11 bases between them. The chain's CDR3 is CASSLTGAAEQYV. CDR3 sequence (DNA): TGTGCCAGCAGCTTAACGGGGGCCGCCGAGCAGTACGTC.